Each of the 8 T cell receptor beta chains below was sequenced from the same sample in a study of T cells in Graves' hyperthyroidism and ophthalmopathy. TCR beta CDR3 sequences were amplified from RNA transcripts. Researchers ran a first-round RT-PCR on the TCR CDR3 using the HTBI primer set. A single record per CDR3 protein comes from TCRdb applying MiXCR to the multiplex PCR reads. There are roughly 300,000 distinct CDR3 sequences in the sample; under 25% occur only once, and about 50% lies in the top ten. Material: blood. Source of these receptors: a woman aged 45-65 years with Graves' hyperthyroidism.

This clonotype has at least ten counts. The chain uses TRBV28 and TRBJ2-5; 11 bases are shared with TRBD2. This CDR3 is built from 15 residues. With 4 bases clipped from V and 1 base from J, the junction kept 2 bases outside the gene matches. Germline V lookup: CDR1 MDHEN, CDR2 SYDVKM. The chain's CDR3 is CASSSGTSGQETQYF. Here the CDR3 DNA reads TGTGCCAGCAGTTCCGGGACTAGCGGCCAAGAGACCCAGTACTTC.

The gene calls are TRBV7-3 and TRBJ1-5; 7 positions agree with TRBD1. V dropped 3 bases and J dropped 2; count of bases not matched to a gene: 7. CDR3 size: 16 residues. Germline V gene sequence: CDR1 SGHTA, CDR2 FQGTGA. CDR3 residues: CASSFTGGGGNQPQHF. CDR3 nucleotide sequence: TGTGCCAGCAGCTTTACCGGAGGGGGCGGCAATCAGCCCCAGCATTTT.

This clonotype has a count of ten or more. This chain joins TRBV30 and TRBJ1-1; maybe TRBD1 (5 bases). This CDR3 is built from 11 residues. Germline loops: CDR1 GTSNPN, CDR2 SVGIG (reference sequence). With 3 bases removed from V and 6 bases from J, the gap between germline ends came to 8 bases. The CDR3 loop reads CAWRGESEAFF. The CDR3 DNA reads TGTGCCTGGAGGGGGGAGTCTGAAGCTTTCTTT.

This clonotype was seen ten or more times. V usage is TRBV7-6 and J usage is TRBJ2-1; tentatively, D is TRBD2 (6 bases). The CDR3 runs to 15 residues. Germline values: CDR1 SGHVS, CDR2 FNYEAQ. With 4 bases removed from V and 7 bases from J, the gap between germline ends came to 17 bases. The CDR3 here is CASSSSPGSGNEQFF. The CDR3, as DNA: TGTGCCAGCAGCTCAAGCCCCGGGAGTGGAAATGAGCAGTTCTTC. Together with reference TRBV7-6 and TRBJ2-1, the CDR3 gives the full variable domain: GAGVSQSPRYKVTKRGQDVALRCDPISGHVSLYWYRQALGQGPEFLTYFNYEAQQDKSGLPNDRFSAERPEGSISTLTIQRTEQRDSAMYRCASSSSPGSGNEQFFGPGTRLTVL.

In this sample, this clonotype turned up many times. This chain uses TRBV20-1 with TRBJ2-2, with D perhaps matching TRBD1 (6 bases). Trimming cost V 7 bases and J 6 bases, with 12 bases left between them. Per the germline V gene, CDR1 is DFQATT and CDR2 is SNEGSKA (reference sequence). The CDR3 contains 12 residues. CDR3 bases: TGCAGTGTGCAGGGGAAGGCCGGGGAGCTGTTTTTT. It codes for CSVQGKAGELFF.

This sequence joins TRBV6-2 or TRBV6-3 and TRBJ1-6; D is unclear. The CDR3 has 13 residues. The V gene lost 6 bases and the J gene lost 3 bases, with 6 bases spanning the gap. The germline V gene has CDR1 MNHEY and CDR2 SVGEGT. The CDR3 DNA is TGTGCCAGCAGCTATTACTATAATTCACCCCTCCACTTT. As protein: CASSYYYNSPLHF.

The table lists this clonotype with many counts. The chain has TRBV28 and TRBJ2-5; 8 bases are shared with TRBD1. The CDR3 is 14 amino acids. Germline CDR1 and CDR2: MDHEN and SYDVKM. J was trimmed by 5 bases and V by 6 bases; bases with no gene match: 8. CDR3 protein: CASSYAGGRETQYF. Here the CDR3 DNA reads TGTGCCAGCAGCTATGCAGGGGGCAGGGAGACCCAGTACTTC.

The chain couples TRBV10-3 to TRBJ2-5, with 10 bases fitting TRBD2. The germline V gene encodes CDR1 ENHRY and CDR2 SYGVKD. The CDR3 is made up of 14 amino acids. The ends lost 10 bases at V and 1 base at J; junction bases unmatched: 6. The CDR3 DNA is TGTGCCACGACAGCGGGAGGGACCCAAGAGACCCAGTACTTC. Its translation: CATTAGGTQETQYF.